This is a list of T cell receptor beta chains from one sample in a study of follicular helper T cells after annual influenza vaccination. Assay: immunoSEQ multiplex PCR; the TCRdb copy retains only in-frame clones and omits some. The profile shows more than 5,500 clones, roughly 80% of them singletons. The source material was CXCR5- memory CD4+ T cells sorted from blood, sampled 7 days after influenza vaccination. Receptor source: an adult who received the influenza vaccine. Both conserved end residues are part of each CDR3. Fields, in order: J gene, clone size, D gene, V gene, CDR3 DNA, CDR3 protein. A D gene is named only where the DNA matches it firmly. Clone size is shown for a subset of rows, as once, few, many or a class of expanded clone.

TRBJ1-5	.	.	TRBV6-1	TGTGCCAGCAGTTCCAATGGGGGTAGCAATCAGCCCCAGCATTTT	CASSSNGGSNQPQHF
TRBJ2-2	.	TRBD2	TRBV6-5	TGTGCCAGCAGTTACGGGAGGGTCGCGACCGGGGAGCTGTTTTTT	CASSYGRVATGELFF
TRBJ1-3	.	.	TRBV5-6	TGTGCCAGCAGCCCCGGACAGCTTTACTCTGGAAACACCATATATTTT	CASSPGQLYSGNTIYF
TRBJ2-7	.	.	TRBV18	TGTGCCAGCTCAAACGGGGCACCTAGGGAGCAGTACTTC	CASSNGAPREQYF
TRBJ2-7	.	.	TRBV21-1	TGTGCCAGCATGTGGACAACCACCCCCCACGAGCAGTACTTC	CASMWTTTPHEQYF
TRBJ2-2	.	.	TRBV6-6	TGTGCCAGCAGAACTACTAACACCGGGGAGCTGTTTTTT	CASRTTNTGELFF
TRBJ1-1	once	.	TRBV7-9	TGTGCCAGCAGCCCAGGGCTGGACACGCGGTTCACTGAAGCTTTCTTT	CASSPGLDTRFTEAFF
TRBJ1-1	.	.	TRBV29-1	TGCAGCACCCTCAGGGGGAACACTGAAGCTTTCTTT	CSTLRGNTEAFF
TRBJ2-3	.	.	TRBV5-1	TGCGCCAGCAGCCCCGGGGGCCAAACAGATACGCAGTATTTT	CASSPGGQTDTQYF
TRBJ2-5	.	.	TRBV5-1	TGCGCCAGCAGCCTTCAGGACAGCAAAGAGACCCAGTACTTC	CASSLQDSKETQYF
TRBJ2-7	few	TRBD1	TRBV2	TGTGCCAGCACGACAGGGTCCTACGAGCAGTACTTC	CASTTGSYEQYF
TRBJ2-7	.	.	TRBV27	TGTGCCAGCAGTTTAAGCGGCGCCTACGAGCAGTACTTC	CASSLSGAYEQYF
TRBJ1-6	.	.	TRBV7-8	TGTGCCAGCAGCCCAGGCGATTATAATTCACCCCTCCACTTT	CASSPGDYNSPLHF
TRBJ1-6	.	.	TRBV6-1	TGTGCCAGCACTATCGGACAGACATATAATTCACCCCTCCACTTT	CASTIGQTYNSPLHF
TRBJ2-5	.	TRBD2	TRBV25-1	TGTGCCAGCAGTTCCCTAGCGGGGGGCTTCCAAGAGACCCAGTACTTC	CASSSLAGGFQETQYF
TRBJ1-1	.	.	TRBV6-6	TGTGCCAGCACCGACGTAGTAGAGAAAAGGGAAGCTTTCTTT	CASTDVVEKREAFF
TRBJ1-2	few	.	TRBV6-5	TGTGCCAGCAACCCTACATGGGGCTATGGCTACACCTTC	CASNPTWGYGYTF
TRBJ1-1	.	.	TRBV4-3	TGCGCCAGCAGCCCGATGGTTACAGGCAACACTGAAGCTTTCTTT	CASSPMVTGNTEAFF
TRBJ2-3	.	.	TRBV18	TGTGCCAGCTCAGTTTTTGGGACACGCACAGATACGCAGTATTTT	CASSVFGTRTDTQYF
TRBJ1-1	.	.	TRBV7-2	TGTGCCAGCAGCTTAGCCACAGAGGGCCGGGGAGCTTTCTTT	CASSLATEGRGAFF
TRBJ2-2	.	.	TRBV7-3	TGTGCCAGCAGCTTAATGGGGGGGCGCCGCACCGGGGAGCTGTTTTTT	CASSLMGGRRTGELFF
TRBJ2-6	.	TRBD2	TRBV5-5	TGTGCCAGCAGCCGCCGGACTAGCGGGGGATTATCTGGGGCCAACGTCCTGACTTTC	CASSRRTSGGLSGANVLTF
TRBJ2-1	few	TRBD2	TRBV2	TGTGCCAGCAGTGCACTAGCGGTGTACAATGAGCAGTTCTTC	CASSALAVYNEQFF
TRBJ2-1	.	.	TRBV11-1	TGTGCCAGCACCTCTTACGGGTCAAGCTCCTACAATGAGCAGTTCTTC	CASTSYGSSSYNEQFF
TRBJ1-1	few	.	TRBV18	TGTGCCAGCTCGAGGGCGGACACTGAAGCTTTCTTT	CASSRADTEAFF
TRBJ2-7	.	.	TRBV14	TGTGCCAGCAGCCAAGACGCATTAGTAGGTAACGAGCAGTACTTC	CASSQDALVGNEQYF
TRBJ1-2	.	.	TRBV6-5	TGTGCCAGCACTCGTAGGAGGGACTATGGCTACACCTTC	CASTRRRDYGYTF
TRBJ1-2	few	.	TRBV5-6	TGTGCCAGCAGCCAACCAATGGGTGATGGCTACACCTTC	CASSQPMGDGYTF
TRBJ1-5	.	.	TRBV4-2	TGTGCCAGCAGCCAAGCGACAGGCCTAAATCAGCCCCAGCATTTT	CASSQATGLNQPQHF
TRBJ2-1	.	TRBD2	TRBV5-5	TGTGCCAGCAGCTTTCTGGGACTAGCGGGGAGCTCCTACAATGAGCAGTTCTTC	CASSFLGLAGSSYNEQFF
TRBJ1-2	once	TRBD1	TRBV29-1	TGCAGCGTAGGCGACAGGGCCAACTATGGCTACACCTTC	CSVGDRANYGYTF
TRBJ1-5	.	.	TRBV7-9	TGTGCCAGCAGCAAGACAGACAATCAGCCCCAGCATTTT	CASSKTDNQPQHF
TRBJ2-5	.	.	TRBV7-7	TGTGCCAGCGCGCTGGGCTATAGCTCCGAGACCCAGTACTTC	CASALGYSSETQYF
TRBJ2-3	.	.	TRBV5-1	TGCGCCAGCAGCTTGGTAGCAGGGGGGATCAGCACAGATACGCAGTATTTT	CASSLVAGGISTDTQYF
TRBJ2-4	.	.	TRBV7-2	TGTGCCAGCAGCTTAGAAGTCGGCCCCAAAAACATTCAGTACTTC	CASSLEVGPKNIQYF
TRBJ2-7	once	.	TRBV9	TGTGCCAGCAGCCTCCGGACTGGCCCCTACGAGCAGTACTTC	CASSLRTGPYEQYF
TRBJ1-2	.	TRBD1	TRBV5-1	TGCGCCAGCAGCTTGGGGCAGGGGGGTGGCTACACCTTC	CASSLGQGGGYTF
TRBJ1-3	.	.	TRBV7-9	TGTGCCAGCTCTGGAAACACCATATATTTT	CASSGNTIYF
TRBJ1-1	.	TRBD1	TRBV7-2	TGTGCCAGCAGCCCTGGACAGGATTCACGTGAAGCTTTCTTT	CASSPGQDSREAFF
TRBJ1-2	.	.	TRBV5-1	TGCGCCAGCAGCTTAAACAATAACTATGGCTACACCTTC	CASSLNNNYGYTF
TRBJ2-2	.	.	TRBV7-9	TGTGCCAGCAGCTTAAGCTTGGCCGGGGAGCTGTTTTTT	CASSLSLAGELFF
TRBJ2-5	.	TRBD1	TRBV27	TGTGCCAGCAGTCCATACGGGACAGGCCAAGAGACCCAGTACTTC	CASSPYGTGQETQYF
TRBJ1-1	.	.	TRBV11-3	TGTGCCAGCAGCTTAGCCTTGGCTGCGGCTGAAGCTTTCTTT	CASSLALAAAEAFF
TRBJ1-5	.	.	TRBV7-2	TGTGCCAGCAGCTCCCCGCGTCAGCCCCAGCATTTT	CASSSPRQPQHF
TRBJ2-7	.	.	TRBV12-5	TGTGCTAGTGGGAGGGCGGGGTACGAGCAGTACTTC	CASGRAGYEQYF
TRBJ1-6	few	.	TRBV7-9	TGTGCCAGCAGCCTACAGACAAGATCCAGTTCACCCCTCCACTTT	CASSLQTRSSSPLHF
TRBJ1-5	.	TRBD1	TRBV9	TGTGCCAGCAGCGCCACAGGGGGCAACGAGCCCCAGCATTTT	CASSATGGNEPQHF
TRBJ1-5	few	.	TRBV4-2	TGTGCCAGCAGCCAAGATACTGATAGCAATCAGCCCCAGCATTTT	CASSQDTDSNQPQHF
TRBJ2-6	.	.	TRBV2	TGTGCCAGTTCCCCTGGGGCCAACGTCCTGACTTTC	CASSPGANVLTF
TRBJ1-2	once	.	TRBV5-6	TGTGCCAGCAGCTCGCCCCCCAGCGCGTATGGCTACACCTTC	CASSSPPSAYGYTF
TRBJ2-1	.	TRBD1	TRBV5-1	TGCGCCAGCAGCCCCAGGGGGCTAAGCTCCTACAATGAGCAGTTCTTC	CASSPRGLSSYNEQFF
TRBJ2-2	.	.	TRBV7-2	TGTGCCAGCAGCTTTAGTTCGGGGGCACCCGGGGAGCTGTTTTTT	CASSFSSGAPGELFF
TRBJ2-1	.	.	TRBV9	TGTGCCAGCAGCAATCGCAATGAGCAGTTCTTC	CASSNRNEQFF
TRBJ2-7	.	TRBD2	TRBV27	TGTGCCAGCAGTACAACAATAGCGGGGTCCTCCTACGAGCAGTACTTC	CASSTTIAGSSYEQYF
TRBJ2-1	.	.	TRBV7-3	TGTGCCAGCAGCTCGGACAACTCCTACAATGAGCAGTTCTTC	CASSSDNSYNEQFF